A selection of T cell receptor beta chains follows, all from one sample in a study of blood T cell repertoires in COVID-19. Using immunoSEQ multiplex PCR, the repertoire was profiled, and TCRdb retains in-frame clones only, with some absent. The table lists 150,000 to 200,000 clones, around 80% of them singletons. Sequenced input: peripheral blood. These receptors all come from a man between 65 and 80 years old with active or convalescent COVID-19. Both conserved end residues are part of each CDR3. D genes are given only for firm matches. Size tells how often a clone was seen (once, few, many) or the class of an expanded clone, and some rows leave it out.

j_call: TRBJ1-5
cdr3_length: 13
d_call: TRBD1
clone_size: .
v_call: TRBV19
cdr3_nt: TGTGCCAGTAGCCCGGACAGGGATCAGCCCCAGCATTTT
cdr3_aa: CASSPDRDQPQHF

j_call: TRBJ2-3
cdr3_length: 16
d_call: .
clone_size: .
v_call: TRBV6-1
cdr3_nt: TGTGCCAGCAGTGTATCAAGCGGAGCAAGCACAGATACGCAGTATTTT
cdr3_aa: CASSVSSGASTDTQYF

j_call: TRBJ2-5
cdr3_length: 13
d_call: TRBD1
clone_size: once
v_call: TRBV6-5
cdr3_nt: TGTGCCAGCAACCAAGGGGGCTGGGAGACCCAGTACTTC
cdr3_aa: CASNQGGWETQYF

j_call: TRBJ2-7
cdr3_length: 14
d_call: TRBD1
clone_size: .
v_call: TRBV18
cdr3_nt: TGTGCCAGCTCACTCAATACAGGGGGCGACGAGCAGTACTTC
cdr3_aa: CASSLNTGGDEQYF

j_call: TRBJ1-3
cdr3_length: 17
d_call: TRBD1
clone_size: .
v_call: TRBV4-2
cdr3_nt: TGTGCCAGCAGCCAGGTAACAGGGGTCCAGACTGGAAACACCATATATTTT
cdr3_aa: CASSQVTGVQTGNTIYF

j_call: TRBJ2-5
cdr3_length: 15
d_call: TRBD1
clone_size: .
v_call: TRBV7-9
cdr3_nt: TGTGCCAGCAGCTTCTCGGGACAGGGAGGAGAGACCCAGTACTTC
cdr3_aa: CASSFSGQGGETQYF

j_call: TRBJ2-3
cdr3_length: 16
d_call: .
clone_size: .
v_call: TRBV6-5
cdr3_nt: TGTGCCAGCAGTTACGGGCCGGCTTCTAGCACAGATACGCAGTATTTT
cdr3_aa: CASSYGPASSTDTQYF

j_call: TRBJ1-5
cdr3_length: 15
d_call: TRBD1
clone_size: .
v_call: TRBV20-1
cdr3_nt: TGCAGTGCTAGTCCCATACAGGGGGCTTTTCAGCCCCAGCATTTT
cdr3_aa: CSASPIQGAFQPQHF

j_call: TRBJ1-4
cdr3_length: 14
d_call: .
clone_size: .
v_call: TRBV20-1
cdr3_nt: TGCAGTGCTAGTGTCTTCAGGCTGGGTGAAAAACTGTTTTTT
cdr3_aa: CSASVFRLGEKLFF

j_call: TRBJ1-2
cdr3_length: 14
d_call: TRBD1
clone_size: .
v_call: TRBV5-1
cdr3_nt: TGCGCCAGCAGCTTGGCGCCAGGGGGCAATGGCTACACCTTC
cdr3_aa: CASSLAPGGNGYTF

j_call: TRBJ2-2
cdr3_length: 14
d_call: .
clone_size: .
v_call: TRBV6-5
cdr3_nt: TGTGCCAGTGCCCCGGTTGCGAACACCGGGGAGCTGTTTTTT
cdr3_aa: CASAPVANTGELFF

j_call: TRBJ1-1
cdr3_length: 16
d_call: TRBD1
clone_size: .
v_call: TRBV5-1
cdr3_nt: TGCGCCAGCAGCTTGATACCCGGGACAGGGCCCACTGAAGCTTTCTTT
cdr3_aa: CASSLIPGTGPTEAFF

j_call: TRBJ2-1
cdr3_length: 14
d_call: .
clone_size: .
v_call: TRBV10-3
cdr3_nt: TGTGCCATCAGGGGAGGCTTTTGGGGCGATGAGCAGTTCTTC
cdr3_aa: CAIRGGFWGDEQFF

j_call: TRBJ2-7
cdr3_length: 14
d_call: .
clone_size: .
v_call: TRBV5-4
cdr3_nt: TGTGCCAGCAGCGGCCGGGACGGGGGAGCGAAGCAGTACTTC
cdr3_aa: CASSGRDGGAKQYF

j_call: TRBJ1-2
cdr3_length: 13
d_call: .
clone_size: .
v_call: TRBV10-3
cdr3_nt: TGTGCCATCACATCTGCCAGGGAGGCTGGCTACACCTTC
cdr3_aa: CAITSAREAGYTF

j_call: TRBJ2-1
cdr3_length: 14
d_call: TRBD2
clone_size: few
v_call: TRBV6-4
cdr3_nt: TGTGCCAGCAGTGAACTAGCGGGGTATAATGAGCAGTTCTTC
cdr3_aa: CASSELAGYNEQFF

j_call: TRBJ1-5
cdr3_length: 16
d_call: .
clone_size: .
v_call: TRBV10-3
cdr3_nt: TGTGCCATCAGTGCCGGAGTTGGGGGCAACAATCAGCCCCAGCATTTT
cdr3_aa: CAISAGVGGNNQPQHF

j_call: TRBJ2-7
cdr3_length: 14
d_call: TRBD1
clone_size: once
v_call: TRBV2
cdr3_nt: TGTGCCAGCAGCTGGGACAGGGGCTATTACGAGCAGTACTTC
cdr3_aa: CASSWDRGYYEQYF

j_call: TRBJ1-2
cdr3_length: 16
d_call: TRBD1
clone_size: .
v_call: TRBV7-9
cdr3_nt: TGTGCCAGCAGCCTCGGGACCGGGACAGGGGGCCGGGGCTACACCTTC
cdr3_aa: CASSLGTGTGGRGYTF

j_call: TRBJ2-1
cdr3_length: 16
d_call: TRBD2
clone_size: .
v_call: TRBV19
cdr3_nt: TGTGCCAGTAGCCGGCTAGCGGTCAGCTCCTACAATGAGCAGTTCTTC
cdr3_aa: CASSRLAVSSYNEQFF

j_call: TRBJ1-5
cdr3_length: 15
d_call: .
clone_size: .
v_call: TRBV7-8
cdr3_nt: TGTGCCAGCAGCTTAAGCCTGACAGCTAATCAGCCCCAGCATTTT
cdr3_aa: CASSLSLTANQPQHF

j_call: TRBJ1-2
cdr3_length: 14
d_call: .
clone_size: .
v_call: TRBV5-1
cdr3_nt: TGCGCCAGCAGCTTGATCGGGTTAGACTATGGCTACACCTTC
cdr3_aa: CASSLIGLDYGYTF

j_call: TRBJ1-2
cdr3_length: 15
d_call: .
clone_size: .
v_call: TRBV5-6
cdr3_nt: TGTGCCAGCAGCTTGCTTTCGGCAGGAGGCTATGGCTACACCTTC
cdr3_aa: CASSLLSAGGYGYTF

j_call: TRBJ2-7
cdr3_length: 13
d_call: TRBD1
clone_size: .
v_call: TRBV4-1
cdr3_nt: TGCGCCAGCAGCCGGGACAGGAGCTACGAGCAGTACTTC
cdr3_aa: CASSRDRSYEQYF

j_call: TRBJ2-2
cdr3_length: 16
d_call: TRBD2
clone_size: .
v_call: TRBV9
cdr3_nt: TGTGCCAGCAGCGTAGACGGGAGGGCCAGATCCGGGGAGCTGTTTTTT
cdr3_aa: CASSVDGRARSGELFF

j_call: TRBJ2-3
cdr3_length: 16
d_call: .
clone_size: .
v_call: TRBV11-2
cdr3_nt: TGTGCCAGCAGCCCTCGGGGGGCGGGGGTCCCAGATACGCAGTATTTT
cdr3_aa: CASSPRGAGVPDTQYF

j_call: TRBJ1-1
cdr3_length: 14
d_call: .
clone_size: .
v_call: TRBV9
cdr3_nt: TGTGCCAGCAGCGTAACACCCACAGGAAAGAAAGCTTTCTTT
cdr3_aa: CASSVTPTGKKAFF

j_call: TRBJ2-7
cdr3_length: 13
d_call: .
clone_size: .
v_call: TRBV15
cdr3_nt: TGTGCCACCAGCAGGGACTCCGGCTACGAGCAGTACTTC
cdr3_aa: CATSRDSGYEQYF

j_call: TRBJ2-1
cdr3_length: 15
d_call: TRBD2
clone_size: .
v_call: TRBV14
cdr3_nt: TGTGCCAGCGACCGCGCGGGACTAGCGGGCAATGAGCAGTTCTTC
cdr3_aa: CASDRAGLAGNEQFF

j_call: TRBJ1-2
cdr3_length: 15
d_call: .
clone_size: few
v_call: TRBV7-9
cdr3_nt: TGTGCCAGCAGACCTACGGGACACCTAGTCTATGGCTACACCTTC
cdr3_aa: CASRPTGHLVYGYTF

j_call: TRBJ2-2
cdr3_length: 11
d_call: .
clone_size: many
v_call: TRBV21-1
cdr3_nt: TGTGCCAGCGGCCTCGCCGGGGAGCTGTTTTTT
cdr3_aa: CASGLAGELFF

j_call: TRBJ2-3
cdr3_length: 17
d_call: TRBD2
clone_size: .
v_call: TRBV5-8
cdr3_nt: TGTGCCAGCAGCTTTACCGGGACTAGCGGGACCACAGATACGCAGTATTTT
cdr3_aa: CASSFTGTSGTTDTQYF

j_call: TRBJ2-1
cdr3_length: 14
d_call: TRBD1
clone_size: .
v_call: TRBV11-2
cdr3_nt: TGTGCCAGCAGCGCACGGACAGGGCAGAATGAGCAGTTCTTC
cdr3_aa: CASSARTGQNEQFF

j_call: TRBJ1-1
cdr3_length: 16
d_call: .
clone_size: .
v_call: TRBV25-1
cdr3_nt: TGTGCCAGCAGTGAAATGGGCAGTTTAGGTCGAACTGAAGCTTTCTTT
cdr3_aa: CASSEMGSLGRTEAFF

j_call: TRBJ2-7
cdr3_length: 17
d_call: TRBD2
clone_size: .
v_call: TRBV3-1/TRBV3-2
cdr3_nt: TGTGCCAGCAGCCTCTTACGGGCGGGAGGTGGGGGAGGAGAGCAGTACTTC
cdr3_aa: CASSLLRAGGGGGEQYF

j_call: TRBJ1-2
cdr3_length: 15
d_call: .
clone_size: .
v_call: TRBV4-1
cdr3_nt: TGCGCCAGCAGCCAAGCCTACCCAACAGTCTATGGCTACACCTTC
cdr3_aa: CASSQAYPTVYGYTF

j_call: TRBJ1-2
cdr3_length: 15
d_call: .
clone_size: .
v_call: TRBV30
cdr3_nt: TGTGCCTGGAGTGTCCGAGGGATTAGAGGCTATGGCTACACCTTC
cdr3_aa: CAWSVRGIRGYGYTF

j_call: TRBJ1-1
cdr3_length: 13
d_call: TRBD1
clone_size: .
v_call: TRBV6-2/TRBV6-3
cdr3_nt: TGTGCCAGCAGTTCGGACAGGGGTACTGAAGCTTTCTTT
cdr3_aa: CASSSDRGTEAFF

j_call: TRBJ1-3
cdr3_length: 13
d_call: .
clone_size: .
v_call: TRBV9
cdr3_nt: TGTGCCAGCAGCTCCAACTCTGGAAACACCATATATTTT
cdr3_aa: CASSSNSGNTIYF

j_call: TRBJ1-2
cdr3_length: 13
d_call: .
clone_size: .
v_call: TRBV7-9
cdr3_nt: TGTGCCAGCAGCCCGCTAAGTACCTATGGCTACACCTTC
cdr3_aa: CASSPLSTYGYTF

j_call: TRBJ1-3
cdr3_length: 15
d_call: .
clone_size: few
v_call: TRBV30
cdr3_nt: TGTGCCTGGATCCTAGGGGCAGGCTCTGGAAACACCATATATTTT
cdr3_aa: CAWILGAGSGNTIYF

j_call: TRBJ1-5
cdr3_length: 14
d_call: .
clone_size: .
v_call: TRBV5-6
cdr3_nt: TGTGCCAGCAGCTTGGGCGACGGAGCGGTGCCCCAGCATTTT
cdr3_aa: CASSLGDGAVPQHF

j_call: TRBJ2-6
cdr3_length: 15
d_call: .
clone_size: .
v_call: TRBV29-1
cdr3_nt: TGCAGCGTTGAGCCGGGGGAGCCTGGGGCCAACGTCCTGACTTTC
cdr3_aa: CSVEPGEPGANVLTF

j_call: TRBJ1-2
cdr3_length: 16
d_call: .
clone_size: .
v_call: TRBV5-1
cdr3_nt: TGCGCCAGCAGCTTGCCCCGGGAGCCACCTAACTATGGCTACACCTTC
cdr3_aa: CASSLPREPPNYGYTF

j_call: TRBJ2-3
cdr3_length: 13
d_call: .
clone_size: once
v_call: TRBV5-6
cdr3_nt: TGTGCCAGCAGCTTGGTGCGGGTAGATACGCAGTATTTT
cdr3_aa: CASSLVRVDTQYF

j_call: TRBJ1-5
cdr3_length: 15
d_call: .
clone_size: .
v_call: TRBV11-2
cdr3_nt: TGTGCCAGCAGCTTCATCTCAGGGGCGGGTCAGCCCCAGCATTTT
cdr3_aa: CASSFISGAGQPQHF

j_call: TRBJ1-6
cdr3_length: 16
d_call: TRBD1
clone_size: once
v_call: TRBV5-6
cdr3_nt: TGTGCCAGCAGCTTCGGAGCCGGGACAGGAAATTCACCCCTCCACTTT
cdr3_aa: CASSFGAGTGNSPLHF

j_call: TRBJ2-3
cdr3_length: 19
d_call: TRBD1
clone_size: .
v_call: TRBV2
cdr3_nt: TGTGCCAGCAGTGTAGCCCAACTAATTGACAGGGAACTCACAGATACGCAGTATTTT
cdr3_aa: CASSVAQLIDRELTDTQYF

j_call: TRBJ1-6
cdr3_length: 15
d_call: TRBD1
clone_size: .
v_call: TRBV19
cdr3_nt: TGTGCCAGTAGTCTCAGACAGGGGAGCAATTCACCCCTCCACTTT
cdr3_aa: CASSLRQGSNSPLHF

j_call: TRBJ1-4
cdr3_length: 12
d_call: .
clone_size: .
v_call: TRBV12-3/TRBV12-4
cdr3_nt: TGTGCCACCCGGACAGCTGAGGAAAAACTGTTTTTT
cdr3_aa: CATRTAEEKLFF

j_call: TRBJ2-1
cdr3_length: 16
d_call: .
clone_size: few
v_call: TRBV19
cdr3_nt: TGTGCCAGTAGTATAGCGGGATATAGCTCCTACAATGAGCAGTTCTTC
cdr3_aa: CASSIAGYSSYNEQFF

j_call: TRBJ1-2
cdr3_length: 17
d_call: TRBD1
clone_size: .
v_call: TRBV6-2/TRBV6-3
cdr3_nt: TGTGCCAGCAGTTTCCCGGGACAGGGAAGCGCCAACTATGGCTACACCTTC
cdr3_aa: CASSFPGQGSANYGYTF

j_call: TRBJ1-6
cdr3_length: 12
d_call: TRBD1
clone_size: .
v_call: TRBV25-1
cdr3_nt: TGTGCCAGCAGTGAGACAGGGATACCCCTCCACTTT
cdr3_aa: CASSETGIPLHF

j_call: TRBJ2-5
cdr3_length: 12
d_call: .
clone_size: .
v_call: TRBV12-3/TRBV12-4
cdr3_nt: TGTGCCAGCAGGCCAGGAGGAGAGACCCAGTACTTC
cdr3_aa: CASRPGGETQYF